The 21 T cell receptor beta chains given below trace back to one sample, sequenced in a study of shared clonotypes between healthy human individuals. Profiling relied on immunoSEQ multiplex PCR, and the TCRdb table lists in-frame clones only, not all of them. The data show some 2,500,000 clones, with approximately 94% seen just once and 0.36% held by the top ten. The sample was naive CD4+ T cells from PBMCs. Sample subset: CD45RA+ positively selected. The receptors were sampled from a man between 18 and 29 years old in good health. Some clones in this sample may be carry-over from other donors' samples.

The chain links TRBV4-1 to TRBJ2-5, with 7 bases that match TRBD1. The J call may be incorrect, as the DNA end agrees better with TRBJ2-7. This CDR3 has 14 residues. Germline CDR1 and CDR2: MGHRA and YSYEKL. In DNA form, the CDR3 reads TGCGCCAGCAGCCCACAGGACAGGTCCTACGAGCAGTACTTC. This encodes CASSPQDRSYEQYF.

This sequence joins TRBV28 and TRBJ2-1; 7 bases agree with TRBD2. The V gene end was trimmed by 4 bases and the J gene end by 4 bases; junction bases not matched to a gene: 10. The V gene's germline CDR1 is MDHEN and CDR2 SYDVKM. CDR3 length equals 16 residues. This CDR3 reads CASSSYLADSYNEQFF. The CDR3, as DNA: TGTGCCAGCAGTTCATACCTAGCGGATTCTTACAATGAGCAGTTCTTC.

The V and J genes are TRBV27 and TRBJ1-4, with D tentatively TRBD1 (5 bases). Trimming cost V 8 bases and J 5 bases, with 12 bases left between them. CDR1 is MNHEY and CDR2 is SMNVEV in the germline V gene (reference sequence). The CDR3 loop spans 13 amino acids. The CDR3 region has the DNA TGTGCCAGCCGCGGGGGGGGGAATGAAAAACTGTTTTTT. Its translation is CASRGGGNEKLFF.

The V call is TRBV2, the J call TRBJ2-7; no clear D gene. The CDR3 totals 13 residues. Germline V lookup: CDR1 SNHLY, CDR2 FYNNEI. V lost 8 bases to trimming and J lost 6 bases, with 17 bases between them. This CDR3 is CASYRMLPSEQYF. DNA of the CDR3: TGTGCCAGCTATCGGATGCTGCCGAGCGAGCAGTACTTC. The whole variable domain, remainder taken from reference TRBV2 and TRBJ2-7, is EPEVTQTPSHQVTQMGQEVILRCVPISNHLYFYWYRQILGQKVEFLVSFYNNEISEKSEIFDDQFSVERPDGSNFTLKIRSTKLEDSAMYFCASYRMLPSEQYFGPGTRLTVT.

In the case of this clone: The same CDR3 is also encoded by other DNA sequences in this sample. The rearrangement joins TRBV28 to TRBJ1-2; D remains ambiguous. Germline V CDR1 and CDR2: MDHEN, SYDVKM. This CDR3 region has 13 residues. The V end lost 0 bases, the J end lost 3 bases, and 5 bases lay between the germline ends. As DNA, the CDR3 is TGTGCCAGCAGTTTATGGGGCGACTATGGCTACACCTTC. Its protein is CASSLWGDYGYTF.

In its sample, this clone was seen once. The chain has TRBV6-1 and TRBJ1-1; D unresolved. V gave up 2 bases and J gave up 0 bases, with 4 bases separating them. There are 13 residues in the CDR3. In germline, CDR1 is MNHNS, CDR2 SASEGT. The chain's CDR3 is CASSELVNTEAFF. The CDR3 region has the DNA TGTGCCAGCAGTGAACTAGTGAACACTGAAGCTTTCTTT.

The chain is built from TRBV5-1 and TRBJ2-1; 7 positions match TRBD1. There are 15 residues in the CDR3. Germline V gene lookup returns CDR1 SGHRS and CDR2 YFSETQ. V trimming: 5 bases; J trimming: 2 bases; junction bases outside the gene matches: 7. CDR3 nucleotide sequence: TGCGCCAGCAGTAATGACAGGGCGGCCTACAATGAGCAGTTCTTC. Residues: CASSNDRAAYNEQFF.

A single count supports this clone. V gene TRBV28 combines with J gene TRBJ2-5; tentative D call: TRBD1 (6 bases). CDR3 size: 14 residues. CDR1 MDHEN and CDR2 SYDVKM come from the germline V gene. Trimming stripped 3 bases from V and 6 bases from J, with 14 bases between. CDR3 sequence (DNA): TGTGCCAGCAGTTTGAGGCAGGGGCGGAAGACCCAGTACTTC. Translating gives CASSLRQGRKTQYF.

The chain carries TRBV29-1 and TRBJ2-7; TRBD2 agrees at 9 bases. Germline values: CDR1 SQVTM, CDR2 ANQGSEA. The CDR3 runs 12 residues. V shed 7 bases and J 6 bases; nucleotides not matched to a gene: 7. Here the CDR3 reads CSALSGRGEQYF. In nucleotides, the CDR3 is TGCAGCGCTCTTAGCGGGAGAGGCGAGCAGTACTTC.

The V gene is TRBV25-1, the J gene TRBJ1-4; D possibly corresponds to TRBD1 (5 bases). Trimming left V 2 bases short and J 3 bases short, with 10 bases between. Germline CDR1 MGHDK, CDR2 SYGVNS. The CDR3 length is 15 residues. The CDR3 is CASSEPMTANEKLFF. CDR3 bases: TGTGCCAGCAGTGAACCCATGACAGCTAATGAAAAACTGTTTTTT.

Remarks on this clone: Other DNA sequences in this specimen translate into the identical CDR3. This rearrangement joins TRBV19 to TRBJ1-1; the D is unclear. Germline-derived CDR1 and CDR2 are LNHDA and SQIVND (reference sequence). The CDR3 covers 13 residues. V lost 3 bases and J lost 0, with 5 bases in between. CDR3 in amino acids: CASSILVNTEAFF. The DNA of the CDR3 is TGTGCCAGTAGTATCCTGGTGAACACTGAAGCTTTCTTT. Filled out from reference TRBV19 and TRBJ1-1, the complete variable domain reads DGGITQSPKYLFRKEGQNVTLSCEQNLNHDAMYWYRQDPGQGLRLIYYSQIVNDFQKGDIAEGYSVSREKKESFPLTVTSAQKNPTAFYLCASSILVNTEAFFGQGTRLTVV.

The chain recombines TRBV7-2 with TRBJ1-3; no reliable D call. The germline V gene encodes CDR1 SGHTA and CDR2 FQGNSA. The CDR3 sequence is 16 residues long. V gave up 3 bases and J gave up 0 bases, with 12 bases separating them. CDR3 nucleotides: TGTGCCAGCAGCTTCATGGCAGCCAGCTCTGGAAACACCATATATTTT. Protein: CASSFMAASSGNTIYF.

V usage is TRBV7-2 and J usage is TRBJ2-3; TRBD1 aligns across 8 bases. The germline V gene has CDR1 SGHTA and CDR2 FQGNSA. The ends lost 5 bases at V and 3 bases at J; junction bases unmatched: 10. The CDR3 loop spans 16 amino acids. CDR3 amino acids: CASSPQGAVRTDTQYF. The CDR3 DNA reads TGTGCCAGCAGCCCTCAGGGGGCGGTGAGGACAGATACGCAGTATTTT.

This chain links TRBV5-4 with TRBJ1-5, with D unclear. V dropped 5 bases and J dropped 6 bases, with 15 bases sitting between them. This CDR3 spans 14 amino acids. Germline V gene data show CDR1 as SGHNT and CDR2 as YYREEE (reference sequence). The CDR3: CASRRGPDGQPQHF. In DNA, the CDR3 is TGTGCCAGCAGGCGTGGGCCAGACGGTCAGCCCCAGCATTTT.

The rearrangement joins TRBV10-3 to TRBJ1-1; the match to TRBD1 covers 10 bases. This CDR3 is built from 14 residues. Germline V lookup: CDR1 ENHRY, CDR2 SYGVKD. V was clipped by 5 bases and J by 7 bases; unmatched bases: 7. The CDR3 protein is CAISLGQGRDEAFF. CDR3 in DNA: TGTGCCATCAGTCTGGGACAGGGGAGGGATGAAGCTTTCTTT.

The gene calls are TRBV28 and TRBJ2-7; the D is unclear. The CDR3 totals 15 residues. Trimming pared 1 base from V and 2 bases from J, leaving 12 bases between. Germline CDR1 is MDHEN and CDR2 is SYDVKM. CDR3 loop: CASSLLGGKTYEQYF. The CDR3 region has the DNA TGTGCCAGCAGTTTATTAGGTGGCAAAACCTACGAGCAGTACTTC. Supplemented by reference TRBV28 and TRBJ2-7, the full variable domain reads DVKVTQSSRYLVKRTGEKVFLECVQDMDHENMFWYRQDPGLGLRLIYFSYDVKMKEKGDIPEGYSVSREKKERFSLILESASTNQTSMYLCASSLLGGKTYEQYFGPGTRLTVT.

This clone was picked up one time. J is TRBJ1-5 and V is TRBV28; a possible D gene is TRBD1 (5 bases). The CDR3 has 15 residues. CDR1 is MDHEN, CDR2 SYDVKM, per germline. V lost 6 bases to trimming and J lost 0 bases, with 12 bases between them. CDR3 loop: CASRGGSLSNQPQHF. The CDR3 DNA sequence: TGTGCCAGCAGGGGGGGTTCCCTTAGCAATCAGCCCCAGCATTTT.

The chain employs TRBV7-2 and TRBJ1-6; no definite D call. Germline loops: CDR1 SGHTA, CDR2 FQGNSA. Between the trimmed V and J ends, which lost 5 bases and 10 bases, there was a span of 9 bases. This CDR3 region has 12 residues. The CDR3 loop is CASSITGSPLHF. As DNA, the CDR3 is TGTGCCAGCAGCATCACGGGATCACCCCTCCACTTT.

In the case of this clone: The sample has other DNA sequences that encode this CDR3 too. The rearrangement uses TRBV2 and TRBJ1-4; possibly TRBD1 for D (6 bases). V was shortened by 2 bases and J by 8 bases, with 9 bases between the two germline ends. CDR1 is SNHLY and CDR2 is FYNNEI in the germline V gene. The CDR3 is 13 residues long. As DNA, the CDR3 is TGTGCCAGCAGTGAACAGGGGCGCGAAAAACTGTTTTTT. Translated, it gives CASSEQGREKLFF.

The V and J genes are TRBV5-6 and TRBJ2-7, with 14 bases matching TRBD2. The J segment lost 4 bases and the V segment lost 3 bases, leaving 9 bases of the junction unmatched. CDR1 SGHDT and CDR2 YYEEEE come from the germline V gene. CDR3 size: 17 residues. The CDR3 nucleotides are TGTGCCAGCAGCTCCCCACCTGGGACTAGCGGGAGATACGAGCAGTACTTC. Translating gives CASSSPPGTSGRYEQYF.

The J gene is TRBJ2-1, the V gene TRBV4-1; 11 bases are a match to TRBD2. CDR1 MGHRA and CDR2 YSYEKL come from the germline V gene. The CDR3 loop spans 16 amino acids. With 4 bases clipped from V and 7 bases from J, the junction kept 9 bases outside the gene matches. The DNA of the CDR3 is TGCGCCAGCAGCCCGCCCACTAGCGGGAGTTGGAATGAGCAGTTCTTC. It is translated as CASSPPTSGSWNEQFF.